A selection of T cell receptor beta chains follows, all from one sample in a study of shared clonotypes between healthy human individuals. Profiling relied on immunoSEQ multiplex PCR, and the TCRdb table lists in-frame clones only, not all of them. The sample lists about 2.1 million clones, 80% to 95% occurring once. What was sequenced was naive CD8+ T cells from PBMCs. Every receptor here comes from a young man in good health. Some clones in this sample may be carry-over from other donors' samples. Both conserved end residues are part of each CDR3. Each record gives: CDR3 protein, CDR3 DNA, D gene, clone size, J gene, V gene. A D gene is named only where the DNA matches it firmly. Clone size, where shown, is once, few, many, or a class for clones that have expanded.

CASSLRGARGTETQYF | TGTGCCAGCAGCTTGAGAGGGGCCCGGGGGACCGAGACCCAGTACTTC | . | . | TRBJ2-5 | TRBV5-6
CSVSLAQAFF | TGCAGCGTGTCTCTTGCTCAAGCTTTCTTT | . | . | TRBJ1-1 | TRBV29-1
CASSPGRISYPNTEAFF | TGCGCCAGCAGCCCCGGTAGGATATCCTACCCGAACACTGAAGCTTTCTTT | . | . | TRBJ1-1 | TRBV5-1
CASSLELVPADTQYF | TGTGCCAGCAGCTTGGAACTCGTACCAGCAGATACGCAGTATTTT | . | . | TRBJ2-3 | TRBV5-8
CASSSGTGVGEQYF | TGTGCCAGCAGCTCTGGGACAGGGGTGGGCGAGCAGTACTTC | TRBD1 | . | TRBJ2-7 | TRBV5-6
CASRASGRSFYNEQFF | TGTGCCAGCAGGGCCAGCGGGAGGTCCTTCTACAATGAGCAGTTCTTC | TRBD2 | . | TRBJ2-1 | TRBV2
CASSQAAGLVNNEQFF | TGTGCCAGCAGCCAAGCAGCGGGATTAGTAAACAATGAGCAGTTCTTC | TRBD2 | . | TRBJ2-1 | TRBV7-8
CASRLTLSGSTDTQYF | TGTGCCAGCAGACTAACCCTCAGCGGCAGCACAGATACGCAGTATTTT | . | . | TRBJ2-3 | TRBV27
CATYNGIAGIYNEQFF | TGTGCCACCTACAACGGTATCGCGGGGATCTACAATGAGCAGTTCTTC | . | . | TRBJ2-1 | TRBV27
CASSLDRHNEQFF | TGTGCCAGCAGTTTAGACCGACACAATGAGCAGTTCTTC | . | . | TRBJ2-1 | TRBV27
CASSITRKSGANVLTF | TGTGCCAGTAGTATAACAAGGAAGTCTGGGGCCAACGTCCTGACTTTC | . | . | TRBJ2-6 | TRBV19
CASSTTGPYYSYNEQFF | TGCGCCAGCAGCACTACCGGCCCGTACTACTCCTACAATGAGCAGTTCTTC | . | once | TRBJ2-1 | TRBV4-3
CATSRDRDRGAYEQYF | TGTGCCACCAGCAGAGATCGCGACAGGGGGGCCTACGAGCAGTACTTC | TRBD1 | . | TRBJ2-7 | TRBV15
CASSDGGRAFF | TGTGCCAGCAGTGACGGGGGCAGGGCTTTCTTT | . | few | TRBJ1-1 | TRBV25-1
CASSPRLGSSYEQYF | TGCGCCAGCAGCCCCCGCCTCGGGAGCTCCTACGAGCAGTACTTC | . | . | TRBJ2-7 | TRBV4-3
CASSQSLRGAGELFF | TGCGCCAGCAGCCAAAGCCTCAGGGGGGCCGGGGAGCTGTTTTTT | . | . | TRBJ2-2 | TRBV4-3
CAGEGDSGELFF | TGTGCCGGCGAGGGGGATAGCGGGGAGCTGTTTTTT | . | . | TRBJ2-2 | TRBV7-3
CASSPGPLQYF | TGTGCCAGCAGCCCGGGACCTTTGCAGTATTTT | . | . | TRBJ2-3 | TRBV7-9
CASSLAPGLPGNTIYF | TGTGCCAGCAGCTTAGCGCCGGGACTCCCGGGAAACACCATATATTTT | . | . | TRBJ1-3 | TRBV7-9
CASSLVLNEQFF | TGTGCCAGCAGCTTAGTCTTAAATGAGCAGTTCTTC | . | . | TRBJ2-1 | TRBV7-8
CASSLRPGLAGTEQFF | TGCGCCAGCAGCCTTAGACCGGGACTAGCGGGGACTGAGCAGTTCTTC | TRBD2 | . | TRBJ2-1 | TRBV4-1
CASTGTGDFYGYTF | TGTGCCAGCACCGGGACAGGAGACTTCTATGGCTACACCTTC | TRBD1 | . | TRBJ1-2 | TRBV9
CASTLKGGTEAFF | TGCGCCAGCACCTTAAAGGGGGGCACTGAAGCTTTCTTT | . | . | TRBJ1-1 | TRBV4-3
CAWSWLGQVGQPQHF | TGTGCCTGGAGTTGGCTCGGACAGGTAGGGCAGCCCCAGCATTTT | TRBD1 | . | TRBJ1-5 | TRBV30
CASSEGATNEKLFF | TGTGCCAGCAGCGAGGGAGCAACTAATGAAAAACTGTTTTTT | . | . | TRBJ1-4 | TRBV9
CASSSTDSNYGYTF | TGTGCCAGCAGTTCGACAGATTCTAACTATGGCTACACCTTC | . | . | TRBJ1-2 | TRBV27
CASSPSTGGKFYEQYF | TGTGCCAGCAGCCCCTCGACAGGGGGTAAATTCTACGAGCAGTACTTC | TRBD1 | . | TRBJ2-7 | TRBV27
CASSLPPGLIGYEQYF | TGTGCCAGCAGCCTGCCCCCGGGCCTAATCGGCTACGAGCAGTACTTC | . | . | TRBJ2-7 | TRBV5-5
CASSRDSRGTEAFF | TGTGCCAGCAGCCGGGACTCTCGAGGTACTGAAGCTTTCTTT | . | few | TRBJ1-1 | TRBV5-4
CASSQDGRHSYNEQFF | TGCGCCAGCAGCCAAGATGGCAGGCACTCCTACAATGAGCAGTTCTTC | . | . | TRBJ2-1 | TRBV4-1
CASSLLTGTGETDNEQFF | TGTGCCAGCAGTTTATTGACAGGGACAGGGGAGACCGACAATGAGCAGTTCTTC | TRBD1 | . | TRBJ2-1 | TRBV28
CASSNRDRVIYEQYF | TGTGCCAGCAGCAACCGGGACAGGGTAATTTACGAGCAGTACTTC | TRBD1 | . | TRBJ2-7 | TRBV9
CASSLFAQWNEQFF | TGTGCCAGCAGTTTATTTGCCCAGTGGAATGAGCAGTTCTTC | . | once | TRBJ2-1 | TRBV27
CASSHRQGMNTEAFF | TGTGCCAGCAGTCATAGACAAGGAATGAACACTGAAGCTTTCTTT | . | few | TRBJ1-1 | TRBV28
CASSLGTGGTTEAFF | TGTGCCAGCAGCTTAGGTACAGGGGGGACCACTGAAGCTTTCTTT | TRBD1 | . | TRBJ1-1 | TRBV7-9
CASSGQREYYNEQFF | TGCGCCAGCAGCGGACAGCGGGAGTATTACAATGAGCAGTTCTTC | TRBD2 | once | TRBJ2-1 | TRBV4-1
CASSYRQGDAEAFF | TGTGCCAGCAGTTACAGACAGGGAGACGCTGAAGCTTTCTTT | TRBD1 | . | TRBJ1-1 | TRBV6-5
CASSPTGLYEQYF | TGTGCCAGCAGCCCGACGGGGCTATACGAGCAGTACTTC | . | once | TRBJ2-7 | TRBV7-9
CASSPLGVNNEQFF | TGTGCCAGCAGCCCGTTGGGAGTAAACAATGAGCAGTTCTTC | . | . | TRBJ2-1 | TRBV7-2
CASIAGGLDEQYF | TGTGCCAGCATCGCAGGGGGCCTCGACGAGCAGTACTTC | TRBD1 | . | TRBJ2-7 | TRBV6-1
CASSQRTVSYEQYF | TGTGCCAGCAGTCAAAGGACAGTCTCCTACGAGCAGTACTTC | . | . | TRBJ2-7 | TRBV28
CASSPRGRTEAFF | TGTGCCAGCAGCCCAAGGGGGCGGACTGAAGCTTTCTTT | TRBD1 | . | TRBJ1-1 | TRBV13
CASSLVAGAYNEQFF | TGTGCCAGCAGCTTAGTAGCGGGGGCATACAATGAGCAGTTCTTC | TRBD2 | . | TRBJ2-1 | TRBV11-2
CASSITAGETQYF | TGTGCCAGTAGTATCACCGCGGGTGAGACCCAGTACTTC | . | . | TRBJ2-5 | TRBV19
CASSFGAGGYTEAFF | TGCGCCAGCAGCTTTGGTGCAGGGGGCTACACTGAAGCTTTCTTT | TRBD1 | . | TRBJ1-1 | TRBV5-1
CASSQDRLAAYEQYF | TGTGCCAGCAGCCAAGATCGGCTAGCGGCGTACGAGCAGTACTTC | TRBD2 | . | TRBJ2-7 | TRBV14
CSVAQGVSEQYF | TGCAGCGTTGCCCAGGGCGTAAGCGAGCAGTACTTC | . | . | TRBJ2-7 | TRBV29-1
CASSLELDGTQYF | TGCGCCAGCAGCTTGGAACTAGACGGGACCCAGTACTTC | . | . | TRBJ2-5 | TRBV5-1
CASSEGTASYEQYF | TGTGCCAGCAGTGAGGGGACAGCGTCCTACGAGCAGTACTTC | TRBD1 | . | TRBJ2-7 | TRBV6-5
CASSAGWREAYEQYF | TGTGCCAGCAGCGCGGGGTGGCGGGAGGCCTACGAGCAGTACTTC | TRBD2 | . | TRBJ2-7 | TRBV5-4
CASSLVPRLAATDTQYF | TGTGCCAGCAGCTTAGTCCCCCGACTAGCGGCCACAGATACGCAGTATTTT | TRBD2 | . | TRBJ2-3 | TRBV7-8
CATRGGFAEAFF | TGTGCCACTCGGGGAGGGTTTGCTGAAGCTTTCTTT | . | . | TRBJ1-1 | TRBV19